This T cell receptor (beta chain) is from a study of post-analysis software for immune sequencing data. Background on the study: Relapsing-remitting, secondary progressive and progressive-relapsing forms of multiple sclerosis all featured among disease courses. Points from the study as a whole: About five TRBV segments appeared more often in patients than in controls, and TRBV5-6, TRBV5-1 and TRBV20-1 were among these.

Prepared TCR beta cDNA libraries contained unique molecular identifiers. The source material, about 0.9 to 11 million T cells, gave rise to about 490,000 cDNA molecules. MiXCR, applied by TCRdb to the PCR reads, yields one record per CDR3 protein. Of about 800,000 distinct CDR3 sequences in the sample, 30% were seen once. The sample holds one count of this clonotype. Its specificity is not known. The length of the CDR3 is 16 residues. V lost 3 bases and J 1 base, leaving 12 bases between the germline ends. Germline lookup yields CDR1 LGHDT and CDR2 YNNKEL (reference sequence). The material sequenced was blood. V usage is TRBV3-1 and J usage is TRBJ2-2; the D gene is possibly TRBD1 (8 bases). This TCR derives from a girl aged 10-17 years with multiple sclerosis. The CDR3 DNA follows: TGTGCCAGCAGCCACCACAGGGGGGGGAACACCGGGGAGCTGTTTTTT. It is translated as CASSHHRGGNTGELFF.